Shown below are 12 T cell receptor beta chains from a single sample sequenced in a study of T cell responses to AZD1222 COVID-19 vaccine. Sequenced by immunoSEQ multiplex PCR; TCRdb stores in-frame clones only, minus some. The sample includes 95,000 to 150,000 clones, 90% of them seen just once. Specimen: peripheral blood, collected on day 0 of AZD1222 vaccination. Receptors originate from an adult in good health.

The chain joins TRBV2 to TRBJ2-2; TRBD1 or TRBD2 may be the D gene (5 bases each). This CDR3 has 15 amino acids. From germline, CDR1 is SNHLY and CDR2 FYNNEI. The V end was cut by 7 bases, the J end by 1 base, with 13 bases between. In nucleotides, the CDR3 is TGTGCCAGCAATCTGGGACGTATGAACACCGGGGAGCTGTTTTTT. Amino acids: CASNLGRMNTGELFF.

The chain links TRBV6-5 to TRBJ2-7; 8 positions match TRBD1. The CDR3 loop spans 13 amino acids. The germline V gene encodes CDR1 MNHEY and CDR2 SVGAGI. J lost 2 bases, V lost 8 bases, and 5 bases had no gene match. CDR3 nucleotide sequence: TGTGCCAGCCGGACGGGACAGGCCTACGAGCAGTACTTC. Amino acid sequence: CASRTGQAYEQYF.

This chain links TRBV10-3 with TRBJ1-1; D remains unclear. This CDR3 has 13 residues. Between the trimmed V and J ends, which lost 6 bases and 1 base, there was a span of 9 bases. Looked up from germline, CDR1 is ENHRY and CDR2 is SYGVKD. In DNA, the CDR3 is TGTGCCATCAGAAGTCCGGAGAACACTGAAGCTTTCTTT. Translation: CAIRSPENTEAFF.

The rearrangement links TRBV28 to TRBJ2-3; D unclear. Deletions cut 6 bases from V and 4 bases from J, with 8 bases between. CDR3 length: 12 amino acids. The germline CDR1 and CDR2 sequences are MDHEN and SYDVKM. The CDR3 nucleotides read TGTGCCAGCAGCTCCAGCCCAGATACGCAGTATTTT. It yields the protein CASSSSPDTQYF.

V gene TRBV28 combines with J gene TRBJ2-7; 7 bases fit TRBD1. V trimming: 3 bases; J trimming: 2 bases; junction bases outside the gene matches: 4. CDR1 and CDR2 from the germline V gene are MDHEN and SYDVKM. The CDR3 runs 14 residues. CDR3 DNA sequence: TGTGCCAGCAGTTTGGGACAGAGTACCTACGAGCAGTACTTC. Protein product: CASSLGQSTYEQYF.

The chain recombines TRBV3-1 (or the pseudogene TRBV3-2) with TRBJ2-3; tentatively, D is TRBD2 (5 bases). CDR1 and CDR2 from the germline V gene are LGHDT and YNNKEL (reference sequence). There are 18 residues in the CDR3. V was shortened by 0 bases and J by 0 bases, with 16 bases between the two germline ends. The CDR3 sequence is CASSQESFSGYSTDTQYF. The CDR3 DNA sequence: TGTGCCAGCAGCCAAGAGAGTTTCAGCGGATATAGCACAGATACGCAGTATTTT.

The chain is built from TRBV6-2 or TRBV6-3 and TRBJ2-3; D may match TRBD1 or TRBD2 (6 bases each). Trimming took off 2 bases at V and 3 bases at J, with 15 bases between the two ends. Germline V gene data show CDR1 as MNHEY and CDR2 as SVGEGT. CDR3 length: 16 residues. CDR3 in DNA: TGTGCCAGCAGTTACGGGGGCCGGGAGTTGACAGATACGCAGTATTTT. This codes for CASSYGGRELTDTQYF.

The rearrangement uses TRBV3-1 (or the pseudogene TRBV3-2) and TRBJ2-3, with 7 bases identical to TRBD2. This CDR3 spans 16 amino acids. V dropped 4 bases and J dropped 6; count of bases not matched to a gene: 13. Germline V gene lookup returns CDR1 LGHDT and CDR2 YNNKEL (reference sequence). For the CDR3, the DNA is TGTGCCAGCAGCCCTAGCGGTCCCCTCAGTCTCGATACGCAGTATTTT. Translating it yields CASSPSGPLSLDTQYF.

This rearrangement joins TRBV4-3 to TRBJ2-1; no definite D call. Per germline, CDR1 LGHNA and CDR2 YSLEER. CDR3 size: 12 residues. The ends were cut back, 2 bases at V and 7 bases at J, with 6 bases in the middle. The CDR3 loop reads CASSQTRNEQFF. CDR3 sequence (DNA): TGCGCCAGCAGCCAAACTCGGAATGAGCAGTTCTTC.

The chain combines TRBV6-5 with TRBJ1-1; 7 bases match TRBD1. Germline CDR1 MNHEY, CDR2 SVGAGI. V was clipped by 6 bases and J by 5 bases; unmatched bases: 6. The CDR3 spans 13 residues. For the CDR3, the DNA is TGTGCCAGCAGATCCCAGGGGGGAACTGAAGCTTTCTTT. Amino acids: CASRSQGGTEAFF.

The CDR3: CAWSRLDADTQYF. As DNA, the CDR3 is TGTGCCTGGAGTAGGCTAGACGCAGATACGCAGTATTTT. V is TRBV30 and J is TRBJ2-3; D is unclear. The germline V gene encodes CDR1 GTSNPN and CDR2 SVGIG (reference sequence). V lost 2 bases, J lost 4 bases, and 10 bases lay in between. This CDR3 has 13 amino acids.

The chain combines TRBV7-9 with TRBJ2-1; D assignment may be TRBD1 or TRBD2 (5 bases each). Germline CDR1 SEHNR, CDR2 FQNEAQ (reference sequence). This CDR3 spans 14 amino acids. V was trimmed by 5 bases and J by 9 bases, leaving 17 bases between them. The CDR3 is CASSTTTRGPEQFF. In DNA form, the CDR3 reads TGTGCCAGCAGCACAACTACCCGGGGACCTGAGCAGTTCTTC.